Sequencing of this T cell receptor (beta chain) was carried out in a study of STAT5B mutations in CD4+ large granular lymphocyte leukemia. Study results and limitations: TRBV06-family usage was enriched in top patient clones (8/27) versus controls (2/35). Patient CD4-sorted repertoires stayed more clonal than healthy ones after leukemic-clone removal.

Comment on this clone: Its antigen is unidentified.

Sequencing was performed with immunoSEQ multiplex PCR; in TCRdb, only in-frame clones are kept and a portion is missing. The sample holds 20,000 to 25,000 clones, around three quarters seen once. Control samples were healthy donors' buffy coats. Germline loops: CDR1 MNHEY, CDR2 SVGAGI. The V and J ends lost 5 bases and 2 bases, in that order; junction bases with no gene match: 4. There are 14 residues in the CDR3. This clonotype originated in a human donor in good health. Sequencing was done on a sample of CD4+ T cells from blood buffy coats. The rearrangement links TRBV6-5 to TRBJ2-5, with 8 bases aligning to TRBD1. The CDR3 DNA reads as TGTGCCAGCAGTGGGCGGACAGGGCAAGAGACCCAGTACTTC. This translates into CASSGRTGQETQYF.